Given below is one T cell receptor (beta chain) in context. This entry belongs to a study of cytomegalovirus exposure and HLA in healthy donors. The CDR3 has 14 residues. Germline-derived CDR1 and CDR2 are MRHNA and SNTAGT. V gave up 7 bases and J gave up 6 bases, with 17 bases separating them. The PCR used 60 Vbeta and 13 Jbeta primers. Produced via immunoSEQ multiplex PCR; TCRdb's table is partial and in-frame only. The repertoire includes under 200,000 clones, roughly 80% of them detected once, and approximately 6.3% sits in the top ten. This clonotype originated in a man aged 35-49 years in good health and CMV-seropositive. Sequences were obtained from PBMCs. The genes are TRBV6-4 and TRBJ2-3; D gene ambiguous. The CDR3 DNA is TGTGCCAGCAAGGCGAACAGTGTTGTGGATACGCAGTATTTT. Amino acid sequence: CASKANSVVDTQYF.